This TCR beta chain comes out of a study of T cells in Graves' hyperthyroidism and ophthalmopathy. RNA transcripts gave rise to amplified TCR beta CDR3 regions. The HTBI primer set drove a first-round RT-PCR of the TCR CDR3. Each CDR3 protein gets one entry after TCRdb re-called the multiplex PCR reads with MiXCR. Of under 450,000 distinct CDR3 sequences in the sample, approximately 14% were seen once. This clonotype was picked up a small number of times. The specimen sequenced was blood. This receptor was identified in a woman aged 18-29 years with Graves' hyperthyroidism.

The DNA for the CDR3 is TGCGCCAGCAGTGAGGGACAGCTTAATTCACCCCTCCACTTT. It codes for CASSEGQLNSPLHF. V usage is TRBV10-1 and J usage is TRBJ1-6; weak D call: TRBD1 (6 bases). The germline V and J ends were trimmed by 2 bases and 6 bases, with 8 bases remaining between them. Per germline, CDR1 WNHNN and CDR2 SYGVQD (reference sequence). The CDR3 runs to 14 residues.